A single sample is the source of the 14 T cell receptor beta chains below, sequenced in a study of technical replicates of blood from a few donors (dated by TCRdb to about 2017). Libraries were made using the immunoSEQ multiplex PCR assay. TCRdb took this table from immuneACCESS and kept in-frame rearrangements with V and J called. Such tables lack part of the clones; where checked against another copy, unresolved V genes explain under half of the gap, and the rest is unexplained. The sample table shows some 64,000 clones, and about 90% are seen once. The ten largest make up 5.1% of the sample. The specimen sequenced was PBMCs. Source of these receptors: a human donor in good health. Some clones in this sample may be carry-over from other donors' samples.

The chain uses TRBV16 and TRBJ1-2; D gene ambiguous. Germline CDR1 and CDR2: KGHSY and FQNENV. V was pared by 0 bases and J by 8 bases, with 13 bases between. CDR3 length equals 14 residues. The CDR3 loop is CASSQSARRTGYTF. The CDR3, as DNA: TGTGCCAGCAGCCAATCGGCCAGGCGAACGGGCTACACCTTC. The full variable domain, with the rest looked up from reference TRBV16 and TRBJ1-2, is GEEVAQTPKHLVRGEGQKAKLYCAPIKGHSYVFWYQQVLKNEFKFLISFQNENVFDETGMPKERFSAKCLPNSPCSLEIQATKLEDSAVYFCASSQSARRTGYTFGSGTRLTVV.

V is TRBV13 and J is TRBJ2-5; D possibly corresponds to TRBD1 (6 bases). Per germline, CDR1 PRHDT and CDR2 FYEKMQ (reference sequence). With 3 bases removed from V and 2 bases from J, the gap between germline ends came to 10 bases. The CDR3 totals 14 residues. The DNA of the CDR3 is TGTGCCAGCAGCTTCCCGGGACAACAAGAGACCCAGTACTTC. Amino acid sequence: CASSFPGQQETQYF.

The CDR3 loop is CASSQVRGNSYEQYF. Here the CDR3 DNA reads TGCGCCAGCAGCCAAGTCAGGGGAAACTCCTACGAGCAGTACTTC. The chain has TRBV4-3 and TRBJ2-7; D is perhaps TRBD1 (6 bases). V lost 1 base and J lost 0, with 10 bases in between. Per the germline V gene, CDR1 is LGHNA and CDR2 is YSLEER. The CDR3 spans 15 residues.

V gene TRBV19 combines with J gene TRBJ1-5, with 9 bases identical to TRBD1. CDR1 LNHDA and CDR2 SQIVND come from the germline V gene (reference sequence). V lost 5 bases and J lost 7; bases outside the gene matches: 9. This CDR3 region has 15 residues. Here the CDR3 DNA reads TGTGCCAGTAGTTTCCCGGGACAGGGTGTGCAGCCCCAGCATTTT. It yields the protein CASSFPGQGVQPQHF. The whole variable domain, filled in from reference TRBV19 and TRBJ1-5, reads DGGITQSPKYLFRKEGQNVTLSCEQNLNHDAMYWYRQDPGQGLRLIYYSQIVNDFQKGDIAEGYSVSREKKESFPLTVTSAQKNPTAFYLCASSFPGQGVQPQHFGDGTRLSIL.

CDR3 in DNA: TGTGCCAGCAGCTTAGCCTTGAGACGGACAGCGCATCCCTATGGCTACACCTTC. Translated, it gives CASSLALRRTAHPYGYTF. The chain couples TRBV7-7 to TRBJ1-2; D might be TRBD1 (6 bases). This CDR3 region has 18 residues. Germline CDR1 SSHAT, CDR2 FNYEAQ (reference sequence). V was shortened by 0 bases and J by 4 bases, with 21 bases between the two germline ends. The full variable domain, completed using reference TRBV7-7 and TRBJ1-2, is GAGVSQSPRYKVTKRGQDVTLRCDPISSHATLYWYQQALGQGPEFLTYFNYEAQPDKSGLPSDRFSAERPEGSISTLTIQRTEQRDSAMYRCASSLALRRTAHPYGYTFGSGTRLTVV.

The rearrangement uses TRBV5-4 and TRBJ2-5; D possibly corresponds to TRBD1 (6 bases). Between the trimmed V and J ends, which lost 4 bases and 0 bases, there was a span of 10 bases. CDR3 length: 14 amino acids. Germline CDR1 reads SGHNT; CDR2 reads YYREEE (reference sequence). In nucleotides, the CDR3 is TGTGCCAGCAGCCCTGACAGGTACCAAGAGACCCAGTACTTC. It codes for CASSPDRYQETQYF.

This rearrangement joins TRBV5-4 to TRBJ2-1, with TRBD1 identical over 8 bases. Germline CDR1 reads SGHNT; CDR2 reads YYREEE (reference sequence). The CDR3 sequence is 13 residues long. Germline trimming cut 5 bases from V and 9 bases from J; bases unmatched to any gene: 7. The CDR3 sequence is CASRDRGTGEQFF. The DNA for the CDR3 is TGTGCCAGCAGAGACAGGGGAACTGGTGAGCAGTTCTTC.

The chain links TRBV4-3 to TRBJ1-5, with no clear D. The CDR3 loop spans 13 amino acids. Looked up from germline, CDR1 is LGHNA and CDR2 is YSLEER. V shed 0 bases and J shed 4 bases, with 4 bases lying between them. The CDR3 DNA is TGCGCCAGCAGCCAAGATATGAATCAGCCCCAGCATTTT. Amino acids: CASSQDMNQPQHF.

This chain joins TRBV7-9 and TRBJ2-1; a weak D match, TRBD2 (6 bases). Germline loops: CDR1 SEHNR, CDR2 FQNEAQ (reference sequence). The CDR3 totals 18 residues. Trimming shortened V by 5 bases and J by 8 bases, and 28 bases separated the two germline ends. Written as DNA, the CDR3 is TGTGCCAGCAGCCGACTAAAGGGACTTTCGCGCCGAATCGATGAGCAGTTCTTC. This sequence encodes CASSRLKGLSRRIDEQFF.

The rearrangement uses TRBV4-3 and TRBJ1-2, with no clear D. Germline V gene data show CDR1 as LGHNA and CDR2 as YSLEER. This CDR3 is 15 amino acids long. V lost 0 bases and J lost 5, with 13 bases in between. The CDR3 here is CASSQDRLQRYGYTF. DNA of the CDR3: TGCGCCAGCAGCCAAGATAGGCTCCAGCGGTATGGCTACACCTTC.

The CDR3: CASRGAGRNTGELFF. CDR3 nucleotide sequence: TGTGCCAGCAGGGGAGCGGGGCGGAACACCGGGGAGCTGTTTTTT. V is TRBV2 and J is TRBJ2-2; 7 nucleotides agree with TRBD2. The germline gives CDR1 SNHLY, CDR2 FYNNEI. The ends lost 6 bases at V and 1 base at J; junction bases unmatched: 5. The CDR3 loop spans 15 amino acids.

In this sample, this clone turned up once. J is TRBJ2-2 and V is TRBV4-2, with D possibly matching TRBD1 (6 bases). This CDR3 comprises 16 residues. V was cut by 1 base and J by 4 bases, with 13 bases left in between. Germline CDR1 LGHNA, CDR2 YNFKEQ. The CDR3 coding sequence is TGTGCCAGCAGCCAAGCCGAGGGGGACGCCACCGGGGAGCTGTTTTTT. Translation gives CASSQAEGDATGELFF.

The CDR3 spells CSATTRQEQFF. Written as DNA, the CDR3 is TGCAGTGCTACAACTCGACAGGAGCAGTTCTTC. The chain joins TRBV20-1 to TRBJ2-1; TRBD1 might be the D (5 bases). V was shortened by 4 bases and J by 10 bases, with 11 bases between the two germline ends. CDR1 is DFQATT and CDR2 is SNEGSKA in the germline V gene (reference sequence). This CDR3 has 11 amino acids.

The rearrangement links TRBV6-5 to TRBJ2-3; D remains ambiguous. V was pared by 0 bases and J by 2 bases, with 6 bases between. In germline, CDR1 is MNHEY, CDR2 SVGAGI. The CDR3 extends over 14 amino acids. The CDR3 region has the DNA TGTGCCAGCAGTTACTCGCGCCCCACAGATACGCAGTATTTT. It translates to CASSYSRPTDTQYF.